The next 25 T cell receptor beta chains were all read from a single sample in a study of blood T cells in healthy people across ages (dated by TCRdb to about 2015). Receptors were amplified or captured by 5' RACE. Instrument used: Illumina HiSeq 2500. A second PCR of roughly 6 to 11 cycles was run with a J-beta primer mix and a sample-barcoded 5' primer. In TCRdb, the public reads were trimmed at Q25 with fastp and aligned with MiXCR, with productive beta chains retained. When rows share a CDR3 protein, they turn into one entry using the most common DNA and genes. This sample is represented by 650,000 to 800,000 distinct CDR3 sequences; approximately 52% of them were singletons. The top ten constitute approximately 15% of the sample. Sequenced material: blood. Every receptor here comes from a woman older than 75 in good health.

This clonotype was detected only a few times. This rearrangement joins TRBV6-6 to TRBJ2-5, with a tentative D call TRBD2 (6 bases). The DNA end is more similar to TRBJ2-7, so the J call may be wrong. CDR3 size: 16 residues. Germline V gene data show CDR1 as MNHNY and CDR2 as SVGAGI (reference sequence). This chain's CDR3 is CASSYSIGGEGYEQYF. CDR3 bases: TGTGCCAGCAGTTACTCGATCGGGGGTGAGGGCTACGAGCAGTACTTC.

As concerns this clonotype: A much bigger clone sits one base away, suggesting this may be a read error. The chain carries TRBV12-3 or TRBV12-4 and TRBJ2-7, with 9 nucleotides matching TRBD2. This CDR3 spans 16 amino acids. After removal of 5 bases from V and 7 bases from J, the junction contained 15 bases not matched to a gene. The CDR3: CASSPPGGRANNEQYF. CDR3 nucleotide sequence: TGTGCCAGCAGTCCCCCTGGCGGGAGGGCCAACAATGAGCAGTACTTC.

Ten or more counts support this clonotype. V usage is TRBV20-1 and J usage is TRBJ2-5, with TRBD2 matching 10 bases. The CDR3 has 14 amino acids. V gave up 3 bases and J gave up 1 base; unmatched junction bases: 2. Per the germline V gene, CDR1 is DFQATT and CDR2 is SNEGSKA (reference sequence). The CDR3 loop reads CSARLAGVQETQYF. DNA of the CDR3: TGCAGTGCTAGGCTAGCGGGGGTCCAAGAGACCCAGTACTTC.

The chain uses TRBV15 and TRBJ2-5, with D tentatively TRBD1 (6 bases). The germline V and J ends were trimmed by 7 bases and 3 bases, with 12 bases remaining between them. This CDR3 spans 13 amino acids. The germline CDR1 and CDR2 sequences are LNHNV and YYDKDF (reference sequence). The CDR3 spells CATNGPGEETQYF. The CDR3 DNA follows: TGTGCCACCAATGGGCCAGGGGAAGAGACCCAGTACTTC.

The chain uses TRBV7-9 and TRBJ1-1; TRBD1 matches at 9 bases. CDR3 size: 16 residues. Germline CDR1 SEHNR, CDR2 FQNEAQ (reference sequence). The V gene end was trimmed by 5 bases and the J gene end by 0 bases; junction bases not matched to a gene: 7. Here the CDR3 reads CASSPYRGRLNTEAFF. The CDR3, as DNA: TGTGCCAGCAGCCCCTACAGGGGGCGGTTGAACACTGAAGCTTTCTTT.

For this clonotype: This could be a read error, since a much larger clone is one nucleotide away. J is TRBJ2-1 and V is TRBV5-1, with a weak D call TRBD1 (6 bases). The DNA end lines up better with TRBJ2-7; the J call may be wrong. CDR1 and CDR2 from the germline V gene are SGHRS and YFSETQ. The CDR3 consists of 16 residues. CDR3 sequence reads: CASSPDPGTPFNEQYF. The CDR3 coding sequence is TGCGCCAGCAGCCCCGATCCCGGGACACCTTTCAATGAGCAGTACTTC.

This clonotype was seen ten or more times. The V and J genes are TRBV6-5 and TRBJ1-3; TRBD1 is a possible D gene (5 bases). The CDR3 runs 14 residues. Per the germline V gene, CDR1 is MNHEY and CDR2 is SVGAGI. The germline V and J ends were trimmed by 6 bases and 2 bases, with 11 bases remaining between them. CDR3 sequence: CASSRRQPGNTIYF. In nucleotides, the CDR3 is TGTGCCAGCAGCCGACGACAGCCTGGAAACACCATATATTTT.

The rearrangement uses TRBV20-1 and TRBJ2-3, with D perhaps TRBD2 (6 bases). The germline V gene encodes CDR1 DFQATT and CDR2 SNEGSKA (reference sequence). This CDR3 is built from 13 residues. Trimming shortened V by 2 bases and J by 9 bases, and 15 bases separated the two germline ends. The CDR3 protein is CSARIAAGETQYF. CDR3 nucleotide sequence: TGCAGTGCTAGAATAGCGGCCGGAGAAACGCAGTATTTT.

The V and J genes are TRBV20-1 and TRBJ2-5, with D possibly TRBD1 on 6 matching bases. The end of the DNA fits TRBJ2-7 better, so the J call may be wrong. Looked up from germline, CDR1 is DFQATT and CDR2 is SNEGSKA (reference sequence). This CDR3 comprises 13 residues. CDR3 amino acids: CSARDQWGLEQYF. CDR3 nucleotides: TGCAGTGCTAGAGATCAGTGGGGGCTCGAGCAGTACTTC.

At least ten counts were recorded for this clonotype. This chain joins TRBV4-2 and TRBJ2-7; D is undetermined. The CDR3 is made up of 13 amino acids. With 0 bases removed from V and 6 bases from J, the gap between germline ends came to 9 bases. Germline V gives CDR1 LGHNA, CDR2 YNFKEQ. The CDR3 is CASSQEDWAEQYF. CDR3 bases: TGTGCCAGCAGCCAAGAGGATTGGGCCGAGCAGTACTTC.

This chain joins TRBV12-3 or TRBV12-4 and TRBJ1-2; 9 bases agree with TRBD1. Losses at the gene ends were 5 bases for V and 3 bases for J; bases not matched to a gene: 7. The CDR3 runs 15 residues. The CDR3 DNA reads TGTGCCAGCAGTCCTCCGGGACAGGGCCACTATGGCTACACCTTC. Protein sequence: CASSPPGQGHYGYTF.

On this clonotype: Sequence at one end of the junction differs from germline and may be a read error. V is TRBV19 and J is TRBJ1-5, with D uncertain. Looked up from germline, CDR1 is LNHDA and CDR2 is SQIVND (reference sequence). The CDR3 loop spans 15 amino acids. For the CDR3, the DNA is TGTACCAGTAGAGACCGGGTCCCGTTCAATCAGCCCCAGCATTTT. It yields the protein CTSRDRVPFNQPQHF.

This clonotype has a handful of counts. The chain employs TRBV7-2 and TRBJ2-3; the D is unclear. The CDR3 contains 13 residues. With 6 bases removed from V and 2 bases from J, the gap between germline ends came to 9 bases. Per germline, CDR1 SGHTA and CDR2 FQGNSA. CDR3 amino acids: CASRPPPTDTQYF. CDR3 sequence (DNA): TGTGCCAGCAGACCACCCCCCACAGATACGCAGTATTTT.

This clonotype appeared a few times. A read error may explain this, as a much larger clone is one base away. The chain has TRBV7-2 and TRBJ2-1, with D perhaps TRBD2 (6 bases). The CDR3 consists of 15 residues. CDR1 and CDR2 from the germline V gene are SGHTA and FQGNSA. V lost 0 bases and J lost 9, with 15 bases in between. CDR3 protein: CASSLAGTVLTEQFF. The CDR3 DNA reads TGTGCCAGCAGCTTAGCTGGGACTGTCCTGACTGAGCAGTTCTTC.

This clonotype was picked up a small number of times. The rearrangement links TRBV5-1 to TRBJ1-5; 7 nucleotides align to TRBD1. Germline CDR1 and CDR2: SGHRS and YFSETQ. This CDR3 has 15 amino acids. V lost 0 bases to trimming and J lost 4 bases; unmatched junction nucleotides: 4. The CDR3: CASSLGPTGNQPQHF. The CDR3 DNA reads TGCGCCAGCAGCTTGGGCCCGACAGGGAATCAGCCCCAGCATTTT.

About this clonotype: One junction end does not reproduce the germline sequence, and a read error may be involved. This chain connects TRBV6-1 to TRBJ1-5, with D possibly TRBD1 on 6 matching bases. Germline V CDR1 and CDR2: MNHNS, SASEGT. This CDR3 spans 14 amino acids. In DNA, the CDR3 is TGTGCCAGCACCAATGGACAGAGCAATCAACCCCAGCATTTT. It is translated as CASTNGQSNQPQHF.

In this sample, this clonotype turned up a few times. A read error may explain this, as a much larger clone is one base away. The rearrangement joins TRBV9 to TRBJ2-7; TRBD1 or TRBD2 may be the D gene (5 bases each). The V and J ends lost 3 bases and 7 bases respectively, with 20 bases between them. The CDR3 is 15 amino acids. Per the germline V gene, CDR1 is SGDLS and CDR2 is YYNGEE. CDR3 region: CASSEGRTIGNEQYF. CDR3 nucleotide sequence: TGTGCCAGCAGCGAGGGACGCACAATAGGGAATGAGCAGTACTTC.

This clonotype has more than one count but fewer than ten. The CDR3 coding sequence is TGTGCCAGCAGTGTCGCTCCTGGCTACATTCAGTACTTC. Translated, it gives CASSVAPGYIQYF. This chain joins TRBV27 and TRBJ2-7; D is unresolved. The J call may be faulty, since TRBJ2-4 better matches the DNA end. The germline gives CDR1 MNHEY, CDR2 SMNVEV (reference sequence). The CDR3 totals 13 residues.

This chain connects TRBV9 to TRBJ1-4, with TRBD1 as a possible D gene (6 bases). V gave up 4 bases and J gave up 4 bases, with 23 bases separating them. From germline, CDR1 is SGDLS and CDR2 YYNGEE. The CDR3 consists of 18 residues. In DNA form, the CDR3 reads TGTGCCAGCAGCACTGGGACACAACCGGCGGGGGGTAATGAAAAACTGTTTTTT. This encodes CASSTGTQPAGGNEKLFF.

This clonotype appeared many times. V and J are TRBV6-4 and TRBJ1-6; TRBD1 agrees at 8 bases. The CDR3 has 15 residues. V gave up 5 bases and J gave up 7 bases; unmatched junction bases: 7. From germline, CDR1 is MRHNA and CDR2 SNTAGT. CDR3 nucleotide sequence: TGTGCCAGCAGTCAATCAGGGGGCCCCAATTCACCCCTCCACTTT. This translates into CASSQSGGPNSPLHF.

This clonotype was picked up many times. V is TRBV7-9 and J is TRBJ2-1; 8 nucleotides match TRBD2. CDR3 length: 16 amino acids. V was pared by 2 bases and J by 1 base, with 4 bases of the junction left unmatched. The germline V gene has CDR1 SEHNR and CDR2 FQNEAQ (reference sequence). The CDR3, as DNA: TGTGCCAGCAGCTTACAACGGGGGGGATCCTACAATGAGCAGTTCTTC. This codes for CASSLQRGGSYNEQFF.

CDR3 amino acids: CASSLRPSGQETQYF. Here the CDR3 DNA reads TGCGCCAGCAGCCTTCGTCCTAGCGGACAAGAGACCCAGTACTTC. This chain joins TRBV5-1 and TRBJ2-5, with TRBD2 matching over 7 bases. Germline-derived CDR1 and CDR2 are SGHRS and YFSETQ. V trimming: 4 bases; J trimming: 2 bases; junction bases outside the gene matches: 8. CDR3 size: 15 residues.

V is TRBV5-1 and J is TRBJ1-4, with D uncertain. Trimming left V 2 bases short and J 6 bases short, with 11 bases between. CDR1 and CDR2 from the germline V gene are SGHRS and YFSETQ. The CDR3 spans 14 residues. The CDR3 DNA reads TGCGCCAGCAGCTTTGCTCGGGGTGATGAAAAACTGTTTTTT. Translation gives CASSFARGDEKLFF.

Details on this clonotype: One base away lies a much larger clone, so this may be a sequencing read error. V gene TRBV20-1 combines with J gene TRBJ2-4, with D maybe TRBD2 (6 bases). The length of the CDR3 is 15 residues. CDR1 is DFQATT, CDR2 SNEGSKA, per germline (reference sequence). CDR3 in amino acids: CGARERGTGVREQYF. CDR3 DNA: TGCGGTGCTAGAGAACGGGGGACTGGGGTGAGGGAGCAGTACTTC.

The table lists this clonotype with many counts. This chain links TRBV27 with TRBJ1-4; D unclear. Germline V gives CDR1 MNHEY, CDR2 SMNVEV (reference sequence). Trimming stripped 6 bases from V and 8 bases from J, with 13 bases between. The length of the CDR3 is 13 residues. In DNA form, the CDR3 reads TGTGCCAGCAGGCGTCTCGATGGCGAAAAACTGTTTTTT. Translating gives CASRRLDGEKLFF. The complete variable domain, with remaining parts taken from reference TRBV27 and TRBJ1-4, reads EAQVTQNPRYLITVTGKKLTVTCSQNMNHEYMSWYRQDPGLGLRQIYYSMNVEVTDKGDVPEGYKVSRKEKRNFPLILESPSPNQTSLYFCASRRLDGEKLFFGSGTQLSVL.